The T cell receptor beta chain described here comes from a study of blood T cell repertoires in COVID-19. Whole-study context: Researchers got acute and convalescent COVID-19 samples from the United States, Italy and Spain. Sources were T cells, B-cell-depleted T cells, or PBMCs; the material itself was cDNA or gDNA.

In the source study's methods: Cell counts per sample came from amplifying reference gene primers. Profiling relied on immunoSEQ multiplex PCR, and the TCRdb table lists in-frame clones only, not all of them. V, J and clone size reflect that table, while D and trimming were determined from the DNA. In the table there are nearly 25,000 clones, about 72% of which are singletons. Germline-derived CDR1 and CDR2 are MDHEN and SYDVKM. This CDR3 is 14 amino acids long. V shed 1 base and J shed 6 bases, with 12 bases lying between them. Source material: peripheral blood. This rearrangement joins TRBV28 to TRBJ1-2; D gene uncertain. This TCR derives from a woman of 80 years or more with acute or convalescent COVID-19. CDR3 sequence (DNA): TGTGCCAGCAGTTTATTATCCGCTATTGATGGCTACACCTTC. Encoded protein: CASSLLSAIDGYTF.